Listed here are 3 T cell receptor beta chains from one sample, sequenced in a study of blood T cell repertoires in COVID-19. Measured with immunoSEQ multiplex PCR; TCRdb has only the in-frame clones, and not every one. The sample consists of 200,000 or so clones, around 80% of them appearing once. The specimen sequenced was peripheral blood. The receptor set was obtained from a human donor in a cohort sampled during active COVID-19.

The chain combines TRBV4-2 with TRBJ1-5, with TRBD1 as a possible D gene (6 bases). The CDR3 runs 17 residues. V was shortened by 2 bases and J by 0 bases, with 14 bases between the two germline ends. Germline values: CDR1 LGHNA, CDR2 YNFKEQ. The CDR3 protein is CASSQPRGHDSNQPQHF. The CDR3 nucleotides are TGTGCCAGCAGCCAACCCCGGGGACATGATAGCAATCAGCCCCAGCATTTT.

The chain employs TRBV21-1 and TRBJ1-5; the listed D gene, TRBD1, was not tested against the DNA. TRBV21-1 is a known pseudogene. The CDR3 contains 14 residues. The CDR3 DNA follows: TGTGCCAGCAGCAAAGGCAGGGGGAATCAGCCCCAGCATTTT. This gives the protein CASSKGRGNQPQHF.

V and J are TRBV5-4 and TRBJ1-2; 7 bases match TRBD1. The junction had 1 base not matched to a gene; V was cut back by 4 bases and J by 4 bases. CDR3 length equals 12 residues. Germline assignment: CDR1 SGHNT and CDR2 YYREEE (reference sequence). The CDR3 spells CASSRDSYGYTF. CDR3 DNA sequence: TGTGCCAGCAGCAGGGACAGCTATGGCTACACCTTC.